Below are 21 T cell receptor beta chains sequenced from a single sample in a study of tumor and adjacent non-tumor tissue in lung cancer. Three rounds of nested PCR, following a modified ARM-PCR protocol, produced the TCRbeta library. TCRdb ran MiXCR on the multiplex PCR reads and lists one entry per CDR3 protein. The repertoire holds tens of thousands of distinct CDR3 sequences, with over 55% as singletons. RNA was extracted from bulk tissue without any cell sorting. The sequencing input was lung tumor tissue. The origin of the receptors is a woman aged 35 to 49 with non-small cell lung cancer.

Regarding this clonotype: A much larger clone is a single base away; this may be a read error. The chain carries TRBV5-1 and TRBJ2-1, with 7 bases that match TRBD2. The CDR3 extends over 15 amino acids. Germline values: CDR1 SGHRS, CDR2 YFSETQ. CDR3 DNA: TGCGCCAGCAGCCCTACTAGCGAGGGAACTTACAAGCAGTTTTTC. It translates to CASSPTSEGTYKQFF.

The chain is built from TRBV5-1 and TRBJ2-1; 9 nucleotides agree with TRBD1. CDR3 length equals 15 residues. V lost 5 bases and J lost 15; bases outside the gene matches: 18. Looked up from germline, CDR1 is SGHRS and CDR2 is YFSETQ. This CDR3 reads CASRSGTGTANKRFF. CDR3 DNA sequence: TGCGCCAGCAGGTCAGGGACAGGGACGGCTAATAAGCGGTTCTTC. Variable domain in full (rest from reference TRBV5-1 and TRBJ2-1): KAGVTQTPRYLIKTRGQQVTLSCSPISGHRSVSWYQQTPGQGLQFLFEYFSETQRNKGNFPGRFSGRQFSNSRSEMNVSTLELGDSALYLCASRSGTGTANKRFFGPGTRLTVL.

CDR3 DNA sequence: TGCAGCGTGGTGAGCGGGATTAGCGCTCTACGCAATGAGCAGTTCTTC. It specifies CSVVSGISALRNEQFF. The rearrangement joins TRBV29-1 to TRBJ2-1, with TRBD2 identical over 7 bases. Looked up from germline, CDR1 is SQVTM and CDR2 is ANQGSEA. The junction had 17 bases not matched to a gene; V was cut back by 6 bases and J by 6 bases. This CDR3 has 16 residues.

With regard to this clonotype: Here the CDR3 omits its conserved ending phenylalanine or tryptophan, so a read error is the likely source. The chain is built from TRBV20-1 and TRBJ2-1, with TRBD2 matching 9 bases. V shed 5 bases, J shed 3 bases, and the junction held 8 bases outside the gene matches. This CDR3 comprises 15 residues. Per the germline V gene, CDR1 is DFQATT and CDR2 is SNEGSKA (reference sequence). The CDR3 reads CSADPRLADYNEQFY. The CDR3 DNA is TGCAGTGCTGACCCGAGACTAGCGGACTACAATGAGCAGTTCTAC.

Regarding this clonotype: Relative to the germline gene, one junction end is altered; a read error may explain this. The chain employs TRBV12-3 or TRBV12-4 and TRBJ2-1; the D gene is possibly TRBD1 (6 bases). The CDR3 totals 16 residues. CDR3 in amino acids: CASSLRSWGLNNEQFF. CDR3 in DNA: TGCGCCAGCAGTTTAAGGAGCTGGGGGCTAAACAATGAGCAGTTCTTC.

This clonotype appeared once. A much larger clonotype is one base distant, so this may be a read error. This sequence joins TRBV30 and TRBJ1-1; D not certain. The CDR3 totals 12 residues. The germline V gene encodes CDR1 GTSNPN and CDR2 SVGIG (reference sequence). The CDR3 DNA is TGTACCTGGACCAAACGGTCCGGGAAAGCTTTCTTT. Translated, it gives CTWTKRSGKAFF. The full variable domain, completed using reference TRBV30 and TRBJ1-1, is SQTIHQWPATLVQPVGSPLSLECTVEGTSNPNLYWYRQAAGRGLQLLFYSVGIGQISSEVPQNLSASRPQDRQFILSSKKLLLSDSGFYLCTWTKRSGKAFFGQGTRLTVV.

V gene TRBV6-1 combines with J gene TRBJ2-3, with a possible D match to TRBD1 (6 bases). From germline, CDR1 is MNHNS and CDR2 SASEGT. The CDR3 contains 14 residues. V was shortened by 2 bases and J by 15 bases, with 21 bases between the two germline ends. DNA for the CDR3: TGTGCCAGCAGTGAACAGGGGCCTGAGGATACGAACTATTTT. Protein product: CASSEQGPEDTNYF.

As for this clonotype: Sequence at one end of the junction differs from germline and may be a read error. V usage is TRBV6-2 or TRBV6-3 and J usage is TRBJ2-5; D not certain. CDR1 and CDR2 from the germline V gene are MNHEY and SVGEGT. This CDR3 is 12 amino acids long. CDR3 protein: CACSTYQETQYF. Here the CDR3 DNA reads TGTGCCTGCAGCACCTATCAAGAGACCCAGTACTTC.

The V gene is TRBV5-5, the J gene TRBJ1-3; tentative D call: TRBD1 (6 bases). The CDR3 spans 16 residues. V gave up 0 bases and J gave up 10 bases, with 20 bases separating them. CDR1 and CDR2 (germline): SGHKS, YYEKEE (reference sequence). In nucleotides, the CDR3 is TGTGCCAGCAGCTTGGAAGCGGGGGCCGCTGGAGATACCATATATTTT. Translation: CASSLEAGAAGDTIYF.

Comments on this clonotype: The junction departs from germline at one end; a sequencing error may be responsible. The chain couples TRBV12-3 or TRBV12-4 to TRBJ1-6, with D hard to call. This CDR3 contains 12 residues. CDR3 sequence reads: CASSLGSSPLRF. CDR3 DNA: TGTGCCAGCAGCCTAGGGAGCTCACCCCTCCGCTTT.

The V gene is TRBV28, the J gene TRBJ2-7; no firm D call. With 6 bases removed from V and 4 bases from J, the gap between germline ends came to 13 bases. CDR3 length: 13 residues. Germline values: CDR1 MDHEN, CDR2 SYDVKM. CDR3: CASSSTRAYEQYF. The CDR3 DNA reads TGTGCCAGCAGCTCCACTCGGGCGTACGAGCAGTACTTC.

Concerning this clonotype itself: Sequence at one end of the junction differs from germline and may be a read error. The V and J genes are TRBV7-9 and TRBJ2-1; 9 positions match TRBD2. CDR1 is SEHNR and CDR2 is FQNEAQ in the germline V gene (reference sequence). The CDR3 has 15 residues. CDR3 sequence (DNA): TGTGCCAACAGTCGTAGCGGGAGCTCCTACAATGGGCAGTTCTTC. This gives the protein CANSRSGSSYNGQFF.

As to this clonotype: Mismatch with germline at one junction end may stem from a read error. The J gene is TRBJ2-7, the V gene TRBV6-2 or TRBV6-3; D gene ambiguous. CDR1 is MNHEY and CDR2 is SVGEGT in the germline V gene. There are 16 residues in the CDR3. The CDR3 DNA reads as TGTGCCAGCAGTCCGGAAGCGATGGAACCCTCCTACAAGCAATACTTC. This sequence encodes CASSPEAMEPSYKQYF.

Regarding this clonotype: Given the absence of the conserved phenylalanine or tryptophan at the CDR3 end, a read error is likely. The CDR3 loop reads CTGGGVEGIIQYL. CDR3 sequence (DNA): TGCACTGGGGGAGGAGTGGAGGGGATCATTCAGTACCTC. The chain couples TRBV20-1 to TRBJ2-4; TRBD2 might be the D (6 bases). The CDR3 extends over 13 amino acids. Per the germline V gene, CDR1 is DFQATT and CDR2 is SNEGSKA (reference sequence).

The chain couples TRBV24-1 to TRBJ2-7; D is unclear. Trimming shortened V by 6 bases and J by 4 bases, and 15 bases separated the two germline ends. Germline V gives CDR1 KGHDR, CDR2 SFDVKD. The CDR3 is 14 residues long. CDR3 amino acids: CATSLGTAEYEQYV. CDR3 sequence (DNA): TGTGCCACCAGTTTAGGAACGGCCGAATACGAGCAGTACGTC.

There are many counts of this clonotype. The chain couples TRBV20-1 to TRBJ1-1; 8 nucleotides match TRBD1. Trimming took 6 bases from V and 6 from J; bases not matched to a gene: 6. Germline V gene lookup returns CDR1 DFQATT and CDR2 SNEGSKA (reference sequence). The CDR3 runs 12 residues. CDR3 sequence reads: CSADQGAAEAFF. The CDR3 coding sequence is TGCAGTGCAGATCAGGGGGCCGCTGAAGCTTTCTTT.

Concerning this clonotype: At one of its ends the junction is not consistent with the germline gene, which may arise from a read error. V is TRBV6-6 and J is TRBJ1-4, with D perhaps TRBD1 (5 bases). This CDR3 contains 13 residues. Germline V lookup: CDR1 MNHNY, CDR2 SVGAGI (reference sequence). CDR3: CASRRGFEEILFF. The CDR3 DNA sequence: TGTGCCAGTAGGAGGGGATTTGAGGAAATACTGTTTTTT.

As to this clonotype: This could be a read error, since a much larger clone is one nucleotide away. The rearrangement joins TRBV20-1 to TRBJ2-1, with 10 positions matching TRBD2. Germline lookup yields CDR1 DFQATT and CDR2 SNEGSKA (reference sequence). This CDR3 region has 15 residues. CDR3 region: CSTRGTSGIYNEQFF. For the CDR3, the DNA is TGCAGTACTAGGGGTACTAGCGGGATCTACAATGAGCAGTTCTTC.

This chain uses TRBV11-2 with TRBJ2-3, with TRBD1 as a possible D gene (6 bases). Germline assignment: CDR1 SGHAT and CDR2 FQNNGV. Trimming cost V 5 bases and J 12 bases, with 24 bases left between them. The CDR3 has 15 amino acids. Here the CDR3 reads CASSMGVTGPGTQYF. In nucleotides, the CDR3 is TGTGCCAGCAGCATGGGAGTTACAGGGCCGGGTACACAGTATTTT.

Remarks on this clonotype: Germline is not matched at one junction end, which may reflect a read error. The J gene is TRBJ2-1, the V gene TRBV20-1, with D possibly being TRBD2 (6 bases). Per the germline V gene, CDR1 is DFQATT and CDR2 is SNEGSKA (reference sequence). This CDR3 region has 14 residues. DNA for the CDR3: TGCAGTACTAGGTCCCCGGCGGGGTACAATGAGAAGTTCTTC. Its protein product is CSTRSPAGYNEKFF.

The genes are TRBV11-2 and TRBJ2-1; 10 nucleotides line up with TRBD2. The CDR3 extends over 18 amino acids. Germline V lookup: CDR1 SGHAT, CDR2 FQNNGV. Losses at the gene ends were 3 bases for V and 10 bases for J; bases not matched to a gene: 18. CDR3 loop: CASSLRIVTSGELREQFF. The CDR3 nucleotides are TGTGCCAGCAGCTTGCGCATCGTAACTAGCGGGGAGCTAAGGGAGCAGTTCTTC.